This T cell receptor beta chain was recorded in a study of regulatory T cells in long-lasting Graves disease. Study outcomes and limitations: Segments TRBV28, TRBJ1-2 and TRBJ2-5 showed preferential usage in persistent disease. The work looked only at peripheral blood and did not look at thyroid tissue. With under 3,500 shared public clonotypes, persistent patients exceeded new patients, who shared over 950.

This clonotype has ten or more counts. Its antigen is undetermined. CDR1 SGDLS and CDR2 YYNGEE come from the germline V gene. V gave up 4 bases and J gave up 0 bases; unmatched junction bases: 6. The CDR3 is made up of 17 amino acids. Sample time point: persistent/refractory GD, antithyroid drugs over 5 years with positive TRAb. Following extraction of RNA from PBMCs, that RNA was used to make the TCR library. Staff drew around 8.5 milliliters of peripheral blood into EDTA tubes. The authors built TCR beta libraries using iRepertoire HTBI primers and Arm-PCR of CDR3 regions. Using its own MiXCR run on the multiplex PCR reads, TCRdb lists one record per CDR3 protein. The sample includes over 300,000 distinct CDR3 sequences, 20% of them seen just once.

The receptor comes from a female donor with Graves disease. The sequencing used peripheral blood mononuclear cells (PBMCs), collected when the disease was refractory, from a patient treated with antithyroid drugs. The rearrangement joins TRBV9 to TRBJ1-4, with 10 bases identical to TRBD1. The CDR3 loop reads CASSPGTGAATNEKLFF. The CDR3 coding sequence is TGTGCCAGCAGCCCTGGGACAGGGGCGGCAACTAATGAAAAACTGTTTTTT. Full variable domain (missing parts from reference TRBV9 and TRBJ1-4): DSGVTQTPKHLITATGQRVTLRCSPRSGDLSVYWYQQSLDQGLQFLIQYYNGEERAKGNILERFSAQQFPDLHSELNLSSLELGDSALYFCASSPGTGAATNEKLFFGSGTQLSVL.